This T cell receptor (beta chain) was captured by sequencing in a study of cytomegalovirus exposure and HLA in healthy donors. Both 60 Vbeta primers and 13 Jbeta primers went into the PCR. Sequenced by immunoSEQ multiplex PCR; TCRdb stores in-frame clones only, minus some. The sample consists of hundreds of thousands of clones, around 64% of them appearing once. The CDR3 runs 12 residues. The V gene lost 6 bases and the J gene lost 8 bases, with 11 bases spanning the gap. Germline V gives CDR1 MNHNY, CDR2 SVGAGI (reference sequence). This clonotype originated in a man aged 35 to 55 in good health and CMV-seropositive. Sequencing used PBMCs. The chain is built from TRBV6-6 and TRBJ2-1; maybe TRBD2 (5 bases). CDR3 region: CASSGLRDEQFF. For the CDR3, the DNA is TGTGCCAGCAGCGGACTCCGGGATGAGCAGTTCTTC.